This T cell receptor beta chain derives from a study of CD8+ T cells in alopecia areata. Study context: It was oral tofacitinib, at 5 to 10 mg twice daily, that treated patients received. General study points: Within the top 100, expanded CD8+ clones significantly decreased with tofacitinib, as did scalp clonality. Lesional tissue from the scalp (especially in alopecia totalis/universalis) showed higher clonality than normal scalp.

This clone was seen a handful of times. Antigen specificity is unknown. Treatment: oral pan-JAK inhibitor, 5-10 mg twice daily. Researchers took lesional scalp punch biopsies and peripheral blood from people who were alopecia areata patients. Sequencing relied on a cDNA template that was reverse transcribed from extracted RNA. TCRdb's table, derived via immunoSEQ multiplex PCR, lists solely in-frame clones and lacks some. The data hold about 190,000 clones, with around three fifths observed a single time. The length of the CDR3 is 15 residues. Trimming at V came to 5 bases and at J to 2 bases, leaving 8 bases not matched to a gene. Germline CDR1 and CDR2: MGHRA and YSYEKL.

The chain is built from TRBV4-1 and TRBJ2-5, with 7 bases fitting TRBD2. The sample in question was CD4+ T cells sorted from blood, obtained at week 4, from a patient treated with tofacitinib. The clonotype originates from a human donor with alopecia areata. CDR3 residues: CASSLVGGVQETQYF. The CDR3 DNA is TGCGCCAGCAGCTTGGTTGGGGGGGTACAAGAGACCCAGTACTTC.